This T cell receptor (beta chain) originates from a study of blood T cell repertoires in COVID-19. Profiled with immunoSEQ multiplex PCR; TCRdb holds only in-frame clones, not every one. Here the sample spans 120,000 or so clones, almost 70% being singletons. The sequenced material came from peripheral blood. The origin of this receptor is a woman in her 70s with acute or convalescent COVID-19.

The CDR3 sequence is CASSSNTGGFWHNEQFF. The CDR3 nucleotides read TGTGCCAGCAGTAGTAACACAGGGGGGTTTTGGCACAATGAGCAGTTCTTC. The V gene is TRBV28, the J gene TRBJ2-1, with TRBD1 matching over 8 bases. The junction had 14 bases not matched to a gene; V was cut back by 5 bases and J by 5 bases. Germline-derived CDR1 and CDR2 are MDHEN and SYDVKM. CDR3 length equals 17 residues.